These T cell receptor beta chains were read from a single sample in a study of T cell changes during pregnancy in multiple sclerosis. Libraries were prepared by immunoSEQ multiplex PCR; TCRdb keeps only in-frame clonotypes and omits some of them. The table has 30,000 to 35,000 clones, 90% seen once. The source was CD8+ T cells from peripheral blood mononuclear cells, collected before pregnancy. The source of these receptors is a female donor with multiple sclerosis, enrolled in a pregnancy study. Both conserved end residues are part of each CDR3. D genes are given only for firm matches. Some rows have no size entry. The others give once, few or many, or a class for an expanded clone.

cdr3_nt	cdr3_aa	v_call	d_call	j_call	clone_size
TGTGCCAGTAGTACAGGGAATACTGAAGCTTTCTTT	CASSTGNTEAFF	TRBV19	-	TRBJ1-1	once
TGTGCCACTCTGGACAGGCCCTACGAGCAGTACTTC	CATLDRPYEQYF	TRBV6-1	TRBD1	TRBJ2-7	once
TGTGCCAGCAGCATTGACAGGGGTGGAGGTCAGCCCCAGCATTTT	CASSIDRGGGQPQHF	TRBV7-2	TRBD1	TRBJ1-5	-
TGTGCCAGCAGTCTGACAGGGAGCTCCTACAATGAGCAGTTCTTC	CASSLTGSSYNEQFF	TRBV27	TRBD1	TRBJ2-1	-
TGTGCCAGCAGCCTCCCTAGCGGGAGGGCCAAAAACATTCAGTACTTC	CASSLPSGRAKNIQYF	TRBV7-9	TRBD2	TRBJ2-4	-
TGTGCCAGCAGTATTCACTACGAGCAGTACTTC	CASSIHYEQYF	TRBV27	-	TRBJ2-7	-
TGCGCCAGCAGCCAAGGGACAGCCTCTGGAAACACCATATATTTT	CASSQGTASGNTIYF	TRBV5-1	TRBD1	TRBJ1-3	-
TGTGCCTGCCCCGCGGGGGGCTACACCTTC	CACPAGGYTF	TRBV30	-	TRBJ1-2	-
TGTGCCAGCAGGGTAGGGAGCGGGAGTCCCTACGAGCAGTACTTC	CASRVGSGSPYEQYF	TRBV6-5	TRBD2	TRBJ2-7	-
TGTGCCAGTAGCTCGTCACAGGGATTTTCCAAAAACATTCAGTACTTC	CASSSSQGFSKNIQYF	TRBV19	-	TRBJ2-4	-
TGTGCCTGGAGGGAGACTAGCGGGAGGGTCGGTGAGCAGTTCTTC	CAWRETSGRVGEQFF	TRBV30	TRBD2	TRBJ2-1	-
TGTGCCAGTAGTATAGTGCGGGGGGCCTTTGGCCACTATGGCTACACCTTC	CASSIVRGAFGHYGYTF	TRBV19	-	TRBJ1-2	-
TGTGCCAGCAGCAAAGGAGTCGGGGGGCTATACAATGAGCAGTTCTTC	CASSKGVGGLYNEQFF	TRBV7-8	-	TRBJ2-1	-
TGTGCCAGTAGCCGAGACACCGGGGAGCTGTTTTTT	CASSRDTGELFF	TRBV19	-	TRBJ2-2	-
TGCGCCAGCAGCCTGTGGGACAGCCTCACCGGGGAGCTGTTTTTT	CASSLWDSLTGELFF	TRBV4-1	TRBD1	TRBJ2-2	-
TGTGCCAGCAGTTTACCACAGGGTTTGGGTGAGCAGTTCTTC	CASSLPQGLGEQFF	TRBV27	-	TRBJ2-1	-
TGCGCCAGCAGCCTACTGGACAGGGGTTCCTACGAGCAGTACTTC	CASSLLDRGSYEQYF	TRBV4-1	TRBD1	TRBJ2-7	-
TGTGCCAGCAGCTCCCCAAGGGCAGGGGGCCTTTCACCCCTCCACTTT	CASSSPRAGGLSPLHF	TRBV7-2	TRBD1	TRBJ1-6	-
TGTGCCAGCAGTGATTCACAGGGGGCAATCTATGAAAAACTGTTTTTT	CASSDSQGAIYEKLFF	TRBV25-1	TRBD1	TRBJ1-4	-
TGTGCCAGCAGCTTAGGGAGCGGAGGTTATTACACAGATACGCAGTATTTT	CASSLGSGGYYTDTQYF	TRBV7-8	-	TRBJ2-3	few
TGTGCCAGCAGTGAAAGGGAGGCCTACGAGCAGTACTTC	CASSEREAYEQYF	TRBV2	-	TRBJ2-7	-
TGTGCCAGCAGCCAAGTGGGACAGGGGGGGACCGGGGAGCTGTTTTTT	CASSQVGQGGTGELFF	TRBV4-2	TRBD1	TRBJ2-2	-
TGTGCCAGCAGCTCGGACAGTGCCAGTAAAGAGACCCAGTACTTC	CASSSDSASKETQYF	TRBV11-3	-	TRBJ2-5	-
TGTGCCAGCAGCACCACTAGCGGGGGTAGCACAGATACGCAGTATTTT	CASSTTSGGSTDTQYF	TRBV5-6	TRBD2	TRBJ2-3	-
TGTGCCAGCAGCCCCCGTTCCCTCCAGGTTGGTAGCTATGGCTACACCTTC	CASSPRSLQVGSYGYTF	TRBV7-9	-	TRBJ1-2	-
TGTGCCAGCAGCCCGCTTGAGGCCCTCCACGAGCAGTACTTC	CASSPLEALHEQYF	TRBV7-2	-	TRBJ2-7	-
TGTGCCAGCAGCATACTAACGGACTATAAGAGCACTGAAGCTTTCTTT	CASSILTDYKSTEAFF	TRBV5-6	-	TRBJ1-1	-
TGTGCCAGCAGCCCAGGCCATGAACTGCTCCAAGAGACCCAGTACTTC	CASSPGHELLQETQYF	TRBV9	-	TRBJ2-5	few
TGCAGCGTTGAAATAGCGGGGGGGGGCGAGCAGTACTTC	CSVEIAGGGEQYF	TRBV29-1	TRBD2	TRBJ2-7	-
TGTGCCAGCAGCCCCCGGGGGGGTCGGGATGGCTACACCTTC	CASSPRGGRDGYTF	TRBV7-8	-	TRBJ1-2	-
TGTGCCAGCAGCGTAGAGGCAGGAGGGATGGACACTGAAGCTTTCTTT	CASSVEAGGMDTEAFF	TRBV9	-	TRBJ1-1	-
TGTGCCAGCAGCCGGGACTTTTTGAACTATGGCTACACCTTC	CASSRDFLNYGYTF	TRBV7-8	-	TRBJ1-2	-
TGTGCCAGCAGCGGACTAGCGGGGGGGCCCAACTCCTACAATGAGCAGTTCTTC	CASSGLAGGPNSYNEQFF	TRBV7-9	TRBD2	TRBJ2-1	-
TGCGCCAGCAGCTCCGGGACAGGGGGCTGGGGTGAAAAACTGTTTTTT	CASSSGTGGWGEKLFF	TRBV5-1	TRBD1	TRBJ1-4	-
TGTGCCATCAGTGAGTCAGGCGGGAGTTTGAACGAGCAGTACTTC	CAISESGGSLNEQYF	TRBV10-3	TRBD2	TRBJ2-7	-
TGTGCCTGGAGTGACAGGGGAAACATTCAGTACTTC	CAWSDRGNIQYF	TRBV30	TRBD1	TRBJ2-4	-
TGTGCCAGCAGCGTAGGAATAGAGGAGAACACTGAAGCTTTCTTT	CASSVGIEENTEAFF	TRBV9	-	TRBJ1-1	-
TGCGCCAGCAGCCAACTCGTTGGAGGGGCAGACACTGAAGCTTTCTTT	CASSQLVGGADTEAFF	TRBV4-1	-	TRBJ1-1	-
TGTGCCAGCAGTTCATCTATAATCGTCGGGAGCACTGAAGCTTTCTTT	CASSSSIIVGSTEAFF	TRBV6-5	-	TRBJ1-1	-
TGTGCCTGGAGTTTACAGGGGGGTGAAGCTTTCTTT	CAWSLQGGEAFF	TRBV30	TRBD1	TRBJ1-1	-
TGTGCCAGTAGTAACGGGGGATCCGCGGAAGCTTTCTTT	CASSNGGSAEAFF	TRBV19	-	TRBJ1-1	-
TGTGCCATCAGGGGACACCTAGCGGGGGAAAGCTCCTACAATGAGCAGTTCTTC	CAIRGHLAGESSYNEQFF	TRBV10-3	TRBD2	TRBJ2-1	-
TGTGCCAGCAGCCAACCGGGGTCCTCCTACGAGCAGTACTTC	CASSQPGSSYEQYF	TRBV7-6	-	TRBJ2-7	few
TGCAGCGTTGGGGAGGGTCCGTCCGGGGAGCTGTTTTTT	CSVGEGPSGELFF	TRBV29-1	TRBD2	TRBJ2-2	-
TGTGCCAGTAGTTGGGGCGGGGCGAGCTCCTACGAGCAGTACTTC	CASSWGGASSYEQYF	TRBV19	-	TRBJ2-7	-
TGCGCCAGCAGCCAAGAGTTAAATTACAATGAGCAGTTCTTC	CASSQELNYNEQFF	TRBV4-3	-	TRBJ2-1	-
TGTGCCAGCAGTGATATTGACACTGAAGCTTTCTTT	CASSDIDTEAFF	TRBV2	-	TRBJ1-1	-
TGTGCCAGCAGCCAAGGTGTGAGTATCGCGGGCAGGGGCCACTACGAGCAGTACTTC	CASSQGVSIAGRGHYEQYF	TRBV14	-	TRBJ2-7	many
TGTGCCAGAGAAAAGGACAGGAATAACTATGGCTACACCTTC	CAREKDRNNYGYTF	TRBV30	TRBD1	TRBJ1-2	-
TGCAGCGTAAGTAGCTCCTACGAGCAGTACTTC	CSVSSSYEQYF	TRBV29-1	-	TRBJ2-7	-
TGTGCCAGCAGCATTCAGGGGGCTGGCTACACCTTC	CASSIQGAGYTF	TRBV5-4	TRBD1	TRBJ1-2	-
TGCGCCAGCAGCGAGGGACTAGCGGGAGTGGATGAGCAGTTCTTC	CASSEGLAGVDEQFF	TRBV5-1	TRBD2	TRBJ2-1	-
TGTGCCAGCAGCCCTCAACCCGGGACAGGGCTCGATGAGCAGTTCTTC	CASSPQPGTGLDEQFF	TRBV14	TRBD1	TRBJ2-1	-
TGTGCCAGCAGCCCTTCCCCCGGGGGCACAGATACGCAGTATTTT	CASSPSPGGTDTQYF	TRBV7-3	-	TRBJ2-3	-
TGTGCCAGCAACTTAGCGGGTTACCCCTCCTACGAGCAGTACTTC	CASNLAGYPSYEQYF	TRBV27	TRBD2	TRBJ2-7	once
TGTGCCAGCACATGGGGTCGGCAGGGGTCTTTATGGACTGAAGCTTTCTTT	CASTWGRQGSLWTEAFF	TRBV11-2	-	TRBJ1-1	-
TGTGCCAGCAGCGTAGGGGCGGGAGTTGGGAATGAGCAGTTCTTC	CASSVGAGVGNEQFF	TRBV9	TRBD2	TRBJ2-1	-
TGTGCCAGCAGTGAGCATGGCGGTAGCAATCAGCCCCAGCATTTT	CASSEHGGSNQPQHF	TRBV2	-	TRBJ1-5	-
TGTGCCAGCAGCCAGGGTATAGCGGGGACGCCGCAGTACTTC	CASSQGIAGTPQYF	TRBV4-2	TRBD2	TRBJ2-5	-